The 31 T cell receptor beta chains below were found in one sample sequenced in a study of tumor-infiltrating lymphocytes in primary liver carcinoma. Production of TCR beta cDNA used roughly 0.55 ug total RNA together with a constant-region primer. Libraries covering TCR beta were generated through three nested multiplex PCR rounds (using a slightly modified ARM-PCR). In the first two PCR rounds, TRBV1-TRBV30 forward primers were paired with a C-beta reverse primer, and each round lasted nine to ten cycles. One entry per CDR3 protein, called by TCRdb with MiXCR from the multiplex PCR reads. The repertoire holds fewer than 400,000 distinct CDR3 sequences, with 50% to 70% as singletons. Extraction also yielded germline DNA, while blood RNA was obtained from unsorted whole blood. Sequencing was done on a sample of peripheral blood. The source of these receptors is a man aged 40-50 years with primary liver carcinoma and hepatitis B virus infection.

CDR3 loop: CAISESASGIDKQYF. The CDR3, as DNA: TGTGCCATCAGTGAGTCGGCCAGCGGGATCGACAAGCAGTACTTC. The chain carries TRBV10-3 and TRBJ2-7, with 7 bases matching TRBD2. Germline V gives CDR1 ENHRY, CDR2 SYGVKD. V shed 0 bases and J 8 bases; nucleotides not matched to a gene: 10. CDR3 length: 15 amino acids.

Concerning this clonotype: One base away lies a much larger clone, so this may be a sequencing read error. This chain joins TRBV14 and TRBJ2-2; either TRBD1 or TRBD2 may supply D (5 bases each). Germline V gene lookup returns CDR1 SGHDN and CDR2 FVKESK. The CDR3 contains 16 residues. The CDR3 region has the DNA TGTGCCAGCAGCCAGTCCGGGACCCCGGGTGCCGGGGATCTGTTTTTT. Translation: CASSQSGTPGAGDLFF.

Concerning this clonotype itself: Being one base from a much bigger clone, this may be a read error. The chain employs TRBV5-5 and TRBJ2-7, with 8 bases identical to TRBD1. V shed 3 bases, J shed 4 bases, and the junction held 9 bases outside the gene matches. The CDR3 runs 15 residues. The germline CDR1 and CDR2 sequences are SGHKS and YYEKEE (reference sequence). The CDR3 region is CASSSPGQVSYEQYF. CDR3 coding DNA: TGTGCCAGCAGCTCTCCGGGACAGGTGTCGTACGAGCAGTACTTC.

The chain uses TRBV4-1 and TRBJ1-2, with no clear D. This CDR3 region has 15 residues. The germline gives CDR1 MGHRA, CDR2 YSYEKL. Trimming took 0 bases from V and 0 from J, leaving 8 bases between them. The CDR3: CASSQERGTNYGYTF. The CDR3 coding sequence is TGCGCCAGCAGCCAAGAACGCGGGACTAACTATGGCTACACCTTC.

The rearrangement links TRBV12-3 or TRBV12-4 to TRBJ2-1; no reliable D call. V shed 5 bases and J shed 4 bases, with 21 bases lying between them. This CDR3 region has 17 residues. CDR3 sequence (DNA): TGTGCCAGCAGTCCCCGTGTGGTAACTTATACATACAATGAGCAGTTCTTC. Residues: CASSPRVVTYTYNEQFF.

The chain has TRBV7-9 and TRBJ2-3; TRBD2 is a possible D gene (5 bases). This CDR3 is 15 amino acids long. V was shortened by 7 bases and J by 0 bases, with 14 bases between the two germline ends. CDR1 and CDR2 from the germline V gene are SEHNR and FQNEAQ (reference sequence). The CDR3 region is CASTLASPSTDTQYF. The CDR3, as DNA: TGTGCCAGCACCCTAGCATCCCCTAGCACAGATACGCAGTATTTT.

This clonotype has ten or more counts. In DNA form, the CDR3 reads TGCAGCGTCCCTGGGGGCGGGAACGGAGAGACCCAGTACTTC. This translates into CSVPGGGNGETQYF. The chain recombines TRBV29-1 with TRBJ2-5; D assignment may be TRBD1 or TRBD2 (6 bases each). Trimming took 6 bases from V and 4 from J, leaving 18 bases between them. CDR1 and CDR2 from the germline V gene are SQVTM and ANQGSEA. The CDR3 consists of 14 residues.

This clonotype was seen at least ten times. This sequence joins TRBV5-5 and TRBJ2-1, with 13 bases fitting TRBD2. Unmatched junction bases numbered 8, after V lost 4 bases and J lost 10 bases. Germline assignment: CDR1 SGHKS and CDR2 YYEKEE (reference sequence). The CDR3 is 15 residues long. The CDR3 sequence is CASSLGLAGAREQFF. The DNA of the CDR3 is TGTGCCAGCAGCCTTGGACTAGCGGGAGCCAGGGAGCAGTTCTTC. The variable domain in full, with the rest retrieved from reference TRBV5-5 and TRBJ2-1, is DAGVTQSPTHLIKTRGQQVTLRCSPISGHKSVSWYQQVLGQGPQFIFQYYEKEERGRGNFPDRFSARQFPNYSSELNVNALLLGDSALYLCASSLGLAGAREQFFGPGTRLTVL.

This chain links TRBV2 with TRBJ1-2; D is perhaps TRBD1 (6 bases). The CDR3 is made up of 14 amino acids. The germline gives CDR1 SNHLY, CDR2 FYNNEI. Trimming took off 1 base at V and 4 bases at J, with 10 bases between the two ends. Here the CDR3 reads CASSEVGASYGYTF. In nucleotides, the CDR3 is TGTGCCAGCAGTGAAGTGGGGGCGAGCTATGGCTACACCTTC.

The J gene is TRBJ2-1, the V gene TRBV28; 13 bases are a match to TRBD2. V lost 8 bases and J lost 4; bases outside the gene matches: 8. CDR1 and CDR2 (germline): MDHEN, SYDVKM. The length of the CDR3 is 16 residues. CDR3 residues: CASGETSGGIYNEQFF. The CDR3 DNA reads TGTGCCAGCGGAGAGACTAGCGGGGGGATTTACAATGAGCAGTTCTTC. Drawing the rest from reference TRBV28 and TRBJ2-1, the complete variable domain is DVKVTQSSRYLVKRTGEKVFLECVQDMDHENMFWYRQDPGLGLRLIYFSYDVKMKEKGDIPEGYSVSREKKERFSLILESASTNQTSMYLCASGETSGGIYNEQFFGPGTRLTVL.

Comments on this clonotype: A much larger clone sits a single nucleotide away, making a read error possible. The rearrangement uses TRBV6-2 or TRBV6-3 and TRBJ2-1, with D maybe TRBD2 (5 bases). The CDR3 length is 11 residues. CDR1 and CDR2 from the germline V gene are MNHEY and SVGEGT. Here the CDR3 DNA reads TGTACCAGCAGTTCCATCGGAGGCACGGTCTTC. Its protein product is CTSSSIGGTVF.

Turning to this clonotype: This may come from a read error, since a much larger clone is one base off. This CDR3 reads CASSRPDRWFSNTEAFF. As DNA, the CDR3 is TGTGCCAGCAGCCGGCCGGACAGGTGGTTTTCGAACACTGAAGCTTTCTTT. This sequence joins TRBV7-9 and TRBJ1-1, with 7 bases that match TRBD1. J was trimmed by 1 base and V by 5 bases; bases with no gene match: 13. This CDR3 spans 17 amino acids. Germline CDR1 reads SEHNR; CDR2 reads FQNEAQ (reference sequence).

There are a few counts of this clonotype. J is TRBJ2-1 and V is TRBV28, with D tentatively TRBD1 (6 bases). Germline V lookup: CDR1 MDHEN, CDR2 SYDVKM. V lost 7 bases and J 3 bases, leaving 13 bases between the germline ends. The CDR3 extends over 14 amino acids. The CDR3 loop is CASTSGDNYNEQFF. CDR3 DNA: TGTGCCAGCACCTCCGGGGACAACTACAATGAGCAGTTCTTC. The variable domain in full, completed from reference TRBV28 and TRBJ2-1, reads DVKVTQSSRYLVKRTGEKVFLECVQDMDHENMFWYRQDPGLGLRLIYFSYDVKMKEKGDIPEGYSVSREKKERFSLILESASTNQTSMYLCASTSGDNYNEQFFGPGTRLTVL.

DNA of the CDR3: TGTGCCAGCAGATACAGGGGGAGCACTGAAGCTTTCTTT. This codes for CASRYRGSTEAFF. The gene calls are TRBV5-4 and TRBJ1-1; TRBD1 matches 8 bases. The germline V gene has CDR1 SGHNT and CDR2 YYREEE (reference sequence). This CDR3 comprises 13 residues. V lost 5 bases to trimming and J lost 4 bases; unmatched junction nucleotides: 4.

This clonotype was observed a single time. One end of the junction fails to match germline, which may point to a read error. This chain connects TRBV11-1 to TRBJ2-3; D not certain. Germline V gene lookup returns CDR1 SGHAT and CDR2 FQDESV (reference sequence). This CDR3 is built from 13 residues. The CDR3 nucleotides are TGTGCCAACAGCTTTATTGGTACAGATACGGAGTATTTT. Protein product: CANSFIGTDTEYF.

The chain couples TRBV28 to TRBJ2-5; possible D gene TRBD1, 6 bases. Deletions cut 8 bases from V and 4 bases from J, with 14 bases between. CDR1 MDHEN and CDR2 SYDVKM come from the germline V gene. The length of the CDR3 is 13 residues. For the CDR3, the DNA is TGTGCCAGCCGACATCCCAGGGGAGAGACCCAGTACTTC. It specifies CASRHPRGETQYF.

By proportion, this clonotype is medium-sized. This rearrangement joins TRBV11-1 to TRBJ2-5; D is tentatively TRBD1 or TRBD2 (5 bases each). This CDR3 region has 13 residues. V was trimmed by 1 base and J by 5 bases, leaving 8 bases between them. Looked up from germline, CDR1 is SGHAT and CDR2 is FQDESV (reference sequence). CDR3: CASSLDGTETQYF. The CDR3, as DNA: TGTGCCAGCAGCTTAGATGGGACGGAGACCCAGTACTTC.

Notes on this clonotype: Germline and junction disagree at one end, which may indicate a read error. The chain uses TRBV7-9 and TRBJ2-6, with D perhaps matching TRBD2 (6 bases). This CDR3 has 17 amino acids. CDR1 is SEHNR and CDR2 is FQNEAQ in the germline V gene (reference sequence). This CDR3 is CAGSRFSGYSGANVLTF. The CDR3 DNA reads TGTGCCGGCAGCCGATTTAGCGGTTACTCTGGGGCCAACGTCCTGACTTTC. Complete variable domain (other parts from reference TRBV7-9 and TRBJ2-6): DTGVSQNPRHKITKRGQNVTFRCDPISEHNRLYWYRQTLGQGPEFLTYFQNEAQLEKSRLLSDRFSAERPKGSFSTLEIQRTEQGDSAMYLCAGSRFSGYSGANVLTFGAGSRLTVL.

On this clonotype itself: The limits of the CDR3 on the DNA are not certain, so only TCRdb's listed CDR3 is given. The rearrangement uses TRBV30 and TRBJ2-7; the D call in the table, TRBD1, was not verified against the DNA. Germline values: CDR1 GTSNPN, CDR2 SVGIG (reference sequence). Inclusive of both ends, the CDR3 amounts to 12 amino acids. The CDR3 spells CAWGPGNYERYF.

On this clonotype: The conserved final phenylalanine or tryptophan is absent from the CDR3, which likely points to a read error. The J gene is TRBJ2-5, the V gene TRBV6-5; 8 positions agree with TRBD2. The CDR3 is made up of 15 amino acids. The germline V gene encodes CDR1 MNHEY and CDR2 SVGAGI. V lost 6 bases to trimming and J lost 4 bases; unmatched junction nucleotides: 10. CDR3 nucleotides: TGTGCCAGCAGCCCCGGACTAGCTGTTGTAGAGACCCAGTACCTC. Translated, it gives CASSPGLAVVETQYL.

Points on this clonotype: This is likely a read error, given that the CDR3 carries no conserved phenylalanine or tryptophan at its end. Because the CDR3's place on the DNA is in doubt, the DNA is left out and the CDR3 is given as listed by TCRdb. The V call is TRBV2, the J call TRBJ2-1; the DNA was not compared with TRBD1, the D call given in the table. The length of the CDR3 is 11 amino acids, counting both ends. Germline V gives CDR1 SNHLY, CDR2 FYNNEI. The CDR3 spells CASSDRAAASC.

This clonotype appeared a few times. At one end, the junction sequence differs from germline, possibly due to a read error. The CDR3 sequence: CASSLDGTNHDVQYF. DNA for the CDR3: TGCGCCAGCAGCCTGGACGGGACTAATCACGACGTGCAGTACTTT. V gene TRBV5-1 combines with J gene TRBJ2-7; 7 bases line up with TRBD2. CDR1 is SGHRS and CDR2 is YFSETQ in the germline V gene. This CDR3 has 15 residues.

With regard to this clonotype: This may be a read error: a much more frequent sequence differs by one nucleotide. J is TRBJ2-1 and V is TRBV6-2 or TRBV6-3; TRBD2 matches 9 bases. There are 15 residues in the CDR3. The germline CDR1 and CDR2 sequences are MNHEY and SVGEGT. Written as DNA, the CDR3 is TGTGCCAGCAGACCTCTAGCGGGGTCCTACAATGGGCAGTTCTTC. This encodes CASRPLAGSYNGQFF.

In its sample, this clonotype was seen a few times. This sequence may be a read error, since a much larger clone differs from it by one base. The V gene is TRBV29-1, the J gene TRBJ1-5; 9 nucleotides line up with TRBD1. Germline lookup yields CDR1 SQVTM and CDR2 ANQGSEA. J lost 7 bases, V lost 6 bases, and 4 bases had no gene match. The CDR3 consists of 12 residues. The CDR3 nucleotides are TGCAGCGTCATGACAGGGGGACAGCCCCAGCATTTT. It translates to CSVMTGGQPQHF.

This clonotype was seen ten or more times. This sequence joins TRBV12-5 and TRBJ2-5, with D uncertain. V lost 6 bases and J 4 bases, leaving 6 bases between the germline ends. Germline V gene sequence: CDR1 LGHNT, CDR2 FRNRAP. The CDR3 consists of 11 residues. CDR3 sequence: CASGLGETQYF. CDR3 in DNA: TGTGCTAGTGGACTCGGAGAGACCCAGTACTTC.

Many counts were recorded for this clonotype. J is TRBJ2-1 and V is TRBV10-3; maybe TRBD1 (6 bases). CDR1 is ENHRY and CDR2 is SYGVKD in the germline V gene. V lost 5 bases and J lost 5, with 10 bases in between. The CDR3 consists of 13 residues. The CDR3 loop is CAISPGDHNEQFF. The CDR3 DNA is TGTGCCATCAGTCCAGGGGACCACAATGAGCAGTTCTTC.

This clonotype appeared a few times. A much larger clone differs by one base, so this may be a read error. The chain links TRBV6-1 to TRBJ2-1; the D gene is possibly TRBD2 (6 bases). Germline loops: CDR1 MNHNS, CDR2 SASEGT. The CDR3 contains 16 residues. Trimming removed 3 bases at V and 11 bases at J, with 23 bases between. The CDR3 coding sequence is TGTGCCAGCAGTGAGACCCGCGGGATAGCTGGCGATAAGCAGTTCTTC. Its protein is CASSETRGIAGDKQFF.

Points on this clonotype: One junction end disagrees with the germline gene, perhaps due to a read error. This chain uses TRBV6-5 with TRBJ2-1, with unresolved D. Germline-derived CDR1 and CDR2 are MNHEY and SVGAGI. The CDR3 has 11 residues. CDR3 loop: CANRTPYEQLF. CDR3 DNA: TGTGCCAACCGAACCCCCTATGAGCAGCTCTTC.

The CDR3 loop reads CSLLGLAGGRKETQYF. The CDR3, as DNA: TGCAGCTTACTGGGACTAGCGGGAGGGCGTAAAGAGACCCAGTACTTC. The rearrangement uses TRBV29-1 and TRBJ2-5; 16 bases are a match to TRBD2. The germline V gene encodes CDR1 SQVTM and CDR2 ANQGSEA. V was pared by 8 bases and J by 3 bases, with 9 bases of the junction left unmatched. CDR3 size: 16 residues.

For this clonotype: One base away lies a much larger clone, so this may be a sequencing read error. This chain joins TRBV10-3 and TRBJ2-1; 8 bases agree with TRBD2. The CDR3 sequence is 15 residues long. The V and J ends lost 11 bases and 5 bases, in that order; junction bases with no gene match: 14. Germline V gene sequence: CDR1 ENHRY, CDR2 SYGVKD. The CDR3 DNA follows: TGTGCCGTGGCGGGGAGCGGGAGAGGCCACAATGAGCAGTTCTTC. It specifies CAVAGSGRGHNEQFF.

The genes are TRBV6-1 and TRBJ2-7, with 10 bases matching TRBD2. CDR1 and CDR2 from the germline V gene are MNHNS and SASEGT. With V trimmed by 6 bases and J by 12 bases, 11 bases remained unmatched. The CDR3 extends over 13 amino acids. The CDR3, as DNA: TGTGCCAGCAGCGGACTAGCGGTCTACGGGCTGTACTTC. Residues: CASSGLAVYGLYF.